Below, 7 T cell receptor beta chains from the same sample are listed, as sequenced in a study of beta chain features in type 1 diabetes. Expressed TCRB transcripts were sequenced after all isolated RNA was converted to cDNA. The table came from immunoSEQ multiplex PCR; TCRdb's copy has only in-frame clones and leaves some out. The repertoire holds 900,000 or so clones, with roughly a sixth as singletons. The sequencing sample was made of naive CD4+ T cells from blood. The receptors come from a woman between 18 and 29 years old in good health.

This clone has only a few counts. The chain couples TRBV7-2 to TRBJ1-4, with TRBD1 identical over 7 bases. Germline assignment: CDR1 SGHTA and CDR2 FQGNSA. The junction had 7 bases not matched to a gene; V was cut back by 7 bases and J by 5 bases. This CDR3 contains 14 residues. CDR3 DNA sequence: TGTGCCAGCACCGCGACAGGGCAAAATGAAAAACTGTTTTTT. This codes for CASTATGQNEKLFF.

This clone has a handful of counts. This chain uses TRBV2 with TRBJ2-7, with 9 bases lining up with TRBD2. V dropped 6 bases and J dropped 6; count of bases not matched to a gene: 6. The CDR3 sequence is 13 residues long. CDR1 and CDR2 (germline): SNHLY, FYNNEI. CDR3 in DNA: TGTGCCAGCAGGATGGCGGGAGGGCCCGAGCAGTACTTC. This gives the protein CASRMAGGPEQYF.

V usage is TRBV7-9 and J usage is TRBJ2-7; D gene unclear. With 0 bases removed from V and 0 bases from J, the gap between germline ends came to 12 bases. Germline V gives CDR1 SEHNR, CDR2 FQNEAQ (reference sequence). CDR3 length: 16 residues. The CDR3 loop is CASSLAPLGYSYEQYF. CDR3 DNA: TGTGCCAGCAGCTTAGCCCCTCTAGGATACTCCTACGAGCAGTACTTC.

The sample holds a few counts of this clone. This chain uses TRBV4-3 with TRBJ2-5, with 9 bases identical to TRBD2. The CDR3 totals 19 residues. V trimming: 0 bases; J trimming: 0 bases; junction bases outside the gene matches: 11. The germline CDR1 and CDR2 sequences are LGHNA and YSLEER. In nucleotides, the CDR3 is TGCGCCAGCAGCCAAGATTTGGGACTAGCCCCGCTGTACCAAGAGACCCAGTACTTC. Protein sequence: CASSQDLGLAPLYQETQYF.

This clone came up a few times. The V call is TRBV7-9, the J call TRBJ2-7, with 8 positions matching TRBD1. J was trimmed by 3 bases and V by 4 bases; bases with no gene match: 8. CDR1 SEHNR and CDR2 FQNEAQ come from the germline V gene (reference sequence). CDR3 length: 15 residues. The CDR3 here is CASSSGQDRLYEQYF. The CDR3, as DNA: TGTGCCAGCAGCTCGGGACAGGATAGACTCTACGAGCAGTACTTC.

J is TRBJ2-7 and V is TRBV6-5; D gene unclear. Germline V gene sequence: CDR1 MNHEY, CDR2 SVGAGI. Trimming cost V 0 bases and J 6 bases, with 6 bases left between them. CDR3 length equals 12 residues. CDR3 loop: CASSYSSGEQYF. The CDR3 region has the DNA TGTGCCAGCAGTTACTCATCGGGCGAGCAGTACTTC.

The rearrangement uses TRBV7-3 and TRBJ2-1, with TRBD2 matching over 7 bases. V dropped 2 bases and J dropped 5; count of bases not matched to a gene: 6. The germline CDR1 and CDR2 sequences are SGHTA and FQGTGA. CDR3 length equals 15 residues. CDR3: CASSLQASGNNEQFF. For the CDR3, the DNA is TGTGCCAGCAGCTTACAGGCCAGCGGGAACAATGAGCAGTTCTTC.